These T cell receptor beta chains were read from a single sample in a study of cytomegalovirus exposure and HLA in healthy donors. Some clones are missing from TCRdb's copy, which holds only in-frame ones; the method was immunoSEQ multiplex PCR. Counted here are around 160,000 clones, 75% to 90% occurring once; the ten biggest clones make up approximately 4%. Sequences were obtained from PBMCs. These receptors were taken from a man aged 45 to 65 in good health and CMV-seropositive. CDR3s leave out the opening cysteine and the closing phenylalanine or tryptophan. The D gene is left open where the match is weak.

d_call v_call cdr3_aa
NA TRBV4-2 ASSPQGSGEQF
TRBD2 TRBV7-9 ASSTTRTSGVSDTQY
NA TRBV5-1 ASSWDKNNSPLH
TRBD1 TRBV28 ASSLTGKLF
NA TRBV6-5 ASGGGLSYNEQF
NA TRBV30 AWSYSNTGELF
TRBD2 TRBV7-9 ASSFGLAGDEQY
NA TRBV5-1 ASNPGQY
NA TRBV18 ASSPMFAIGNRDSGNTIY
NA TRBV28 ASSSAEQAHGELF
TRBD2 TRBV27 ASSQLAGGPNEQF
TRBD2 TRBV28 ASSPPGRAAEQF
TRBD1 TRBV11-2 ASSLGQGYEQF
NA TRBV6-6 ASSYAGIDTQY
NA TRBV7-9 ASSFGEASYEQY
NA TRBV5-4 ASSAGTTHGYT
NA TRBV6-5 ASSLGQNYGYT
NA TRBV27 ASSITGPSDTQY
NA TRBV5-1 ASSAGDSSLGGYT
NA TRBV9 ASSVVPDGGEQY
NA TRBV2 ASSETTGREQGYT
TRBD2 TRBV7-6 ASSLELLASAGELF
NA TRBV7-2 ASSLTGSLH
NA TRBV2 ASTGRGAHEQY
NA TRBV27 ASSELGAGNYGYT
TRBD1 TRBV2 ASSEPDRRAYEQY
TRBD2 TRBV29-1 SVGVGGGSKNIQY
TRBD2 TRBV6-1 ASIGLAGSTDTQY